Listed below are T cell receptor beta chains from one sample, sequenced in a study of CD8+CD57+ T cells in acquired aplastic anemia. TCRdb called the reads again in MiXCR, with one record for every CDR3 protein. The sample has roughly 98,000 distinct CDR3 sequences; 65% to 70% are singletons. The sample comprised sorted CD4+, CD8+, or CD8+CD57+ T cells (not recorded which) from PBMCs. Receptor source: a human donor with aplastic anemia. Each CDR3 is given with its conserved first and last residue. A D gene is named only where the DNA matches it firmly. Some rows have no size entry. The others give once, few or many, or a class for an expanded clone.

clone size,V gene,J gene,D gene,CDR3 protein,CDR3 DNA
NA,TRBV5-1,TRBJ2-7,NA,CASSSIELGEQYF,TGCGCCAGCAGCTCGATTGAATTGGGGGAGCAGTACTTC
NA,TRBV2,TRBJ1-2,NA,CASSEVGSNYGYTF,TGTGCCAGCAGTGAAGTCGGTTCTAACTATGGCTACACCTTC
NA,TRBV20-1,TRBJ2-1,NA,CSARTVNTQSGQFF,TGCAGTGCTCGGACAGTTAATACCCAATCCGGGCAGTTCTTC
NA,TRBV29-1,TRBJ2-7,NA,CSVGETLYEQYF,TGCAGCGTTGGCGAGACCCTCTACGAGCAGTACTTC
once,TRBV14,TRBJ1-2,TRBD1,CASSHGQGKSVYGYTF,TGTGCCAGCAGCCACGGACAGGGCAAGTCGGTCTATGGCTACACCTTC
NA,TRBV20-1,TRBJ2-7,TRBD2,CSPLTGAGGPREQYF,TGCAGTCCACTAACCGGGGCGGGAGGGCCGCGCGAGCAGTACTTC
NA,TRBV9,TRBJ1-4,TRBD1,CASSVGQGETNEKLFF,TGTGCCAGCAGCGTAGGACAGGGGGAAACTAATGAAAAACTGTTTTTT
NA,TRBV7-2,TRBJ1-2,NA,CASSLGQAGGYTF,TGTGCCAGCAGCTTAGGACAGGCTGGTGGCTACACCTTC
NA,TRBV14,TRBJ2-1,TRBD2,CASSLAGGYHEQFF,TGCGCCAGCAGCCTAGCGGGAGGGTATCATGAGCAGTTCTTC
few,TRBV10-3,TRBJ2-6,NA,CAISGRSGRHSGANVLTF,TGTGCCATCAGTGGGCGGAGTGGCAGGCACTCTGGGGCCAACGTCCTGACTTTC
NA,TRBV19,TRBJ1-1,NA,CASSKQGPRRSEAFF,TGTGCCAGTAGTAAGCAGGGCCCCCGAAGGTCTGAAGCTTTCTTT
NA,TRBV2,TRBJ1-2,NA,CASSPSAGLTNYGYTF,TGTGCCAGCAGTCCAAGTGCGGGACTGACTAACTATGGCTACACCTTC
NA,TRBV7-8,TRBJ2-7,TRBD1,CASSVLRDRGYEQYF,TGTGCCAGCAGCGTCCTCCGGGACAGGGGTTACGAGCAGTACTTC
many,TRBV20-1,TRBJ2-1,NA,CSASLASIEQFF,TGCAGTGCTTCCCTGGCCTCCATTGAGCAGTTCTTC
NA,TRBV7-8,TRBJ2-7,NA,CASSSQSSYEQYF,TGTGCCAGCAGCTCCCAAAGCTCCTACGAGCAGTACTTC
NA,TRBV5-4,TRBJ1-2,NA,CASSRDGSGTF,TGTGCCAGCAGCCGTGACGGTAGTGGCACCTTC
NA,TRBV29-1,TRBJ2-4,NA,CSVDGQGINIQYF,TGCAGCGTTGACGGTCAGGGGATAAACATTCAGTACTTC
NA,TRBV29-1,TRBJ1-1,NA,CSAQGSMNTEAFF,TGCAGCGCCCAAGGCAGTATGAACACTGAAGCTTTCTTT
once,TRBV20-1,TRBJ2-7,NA,CSVSSTQGISSYEQYF,TGCAGTGTTTCCTCCACACAGGGAATATCCTCCTACGAGCAGTACTTC
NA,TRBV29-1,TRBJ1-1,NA,CSVVARMNTEAFF,TGCAGCGTTGTGGCCAGAATGAACACTGAAGCTTTCTTT
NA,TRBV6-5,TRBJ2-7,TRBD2,CASSYQSSGGYEQYF,TGTGCCAGCAGTTATCAGTCTAGCGGGGGCTACGAGCAGTACTTC
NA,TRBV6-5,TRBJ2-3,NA,CASSYYGTLGDTQYF,TGTGCCAGCAGTTACTATGGGACTCTAGGTGATACGCAGTATTTT
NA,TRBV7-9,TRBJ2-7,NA,CASSPRGGGQLEQYF,TGTGCCAGCAGTCCGAGGGGCGGGGGCCAGCTCGAGCAGTACTTC
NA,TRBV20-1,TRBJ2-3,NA,CSASRARRSDTQYF,TGCAGTGCTAGTCGGGCTAGACGGTCAGATACGCAGTATTTT
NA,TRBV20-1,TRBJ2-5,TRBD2,CSAIPPPSGGPQETQYF,TGCAGTGCCATACCTCCTCCTAGCGGGGGGCCCCAAGAGACCCAGTACTTC
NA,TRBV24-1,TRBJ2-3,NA,CATSDPGGTDTQYF,TGTGCCACCAGTGACCCGGGAGGCACAGATACGCAGTATTTT
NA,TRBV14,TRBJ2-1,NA,CASSQDRLSEQFF,TGTGCCAGCAGCCAAGATCGACTTAGTGAGCAGTTCTTC
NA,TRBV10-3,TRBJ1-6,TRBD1,CAIRPGQGDSPLHF,TGTGCCATCAGGCCGGGACAGGGTGATTCACCCCTCCACTTT
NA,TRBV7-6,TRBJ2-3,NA,CASSPNMGDTQYF,TGTGCCAGCAGCCCTAATATGGGAGATACGCAGTATTTT
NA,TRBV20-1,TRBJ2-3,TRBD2,CSAKRDFTDTQYF,TGCAGTGCCAAGCGGGATTTTACAGATACGCAGTATTTT
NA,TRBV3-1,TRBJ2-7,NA,CASSQPGPAAGQYF,TGTGCCAGCAGCCAACCCGGACCCGCGGCGGGGCAGTACTTC
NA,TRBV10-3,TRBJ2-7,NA,CASSRQPYEQYF,TGTGCCAGCAGTCGACAGCCATACGAGCAGTACTTC
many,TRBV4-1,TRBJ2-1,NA,CASSQQSGTNNEQFF,TGCGCCAGCAGCCAACAATCTGGGACCAACAATGAGCAGTTCTTC
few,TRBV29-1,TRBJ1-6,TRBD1,CSARLGTANSPLHF,TGCAGCGCGCGCCTCGGGACAGCTAATTCACCCCTCCACTTT
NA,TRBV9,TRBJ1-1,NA,CASSVQGGNAEAFF,TGTGCCAGCAGCGTACAGGGTGGGAATGCTGAAGCTTTCTTT
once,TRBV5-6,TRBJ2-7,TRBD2,CASSKGLAGRSYEQYF,TGTGCCAGTAGTAAGGGACTAGCGGGACGCTCCTACGAGCAGTACTTC
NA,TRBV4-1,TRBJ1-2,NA,CASSQEGYYGYTF,TGCGCCAGCAGCCAAGAGGGATACTATGGCTACACCTTC
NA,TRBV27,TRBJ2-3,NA,CASRTGAVDTQYF,TGTGCCAGCAGGACCGGGGCCGTAGATACGCAGTATTTT
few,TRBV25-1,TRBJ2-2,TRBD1,CASSTTGGRSGELFF,TGTGCCAGCAGTACAACAGGGGGAAGGTCCGGGGAGCTGTTTTTT
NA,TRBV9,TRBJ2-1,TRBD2,CASSVRPAGGGDEQFF,TGTGCCAGCAGCGTTAGACCAGCGGGGGGCGGCGATGAGCAGTTCTTC
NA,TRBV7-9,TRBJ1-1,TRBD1,CASSVDRAEAFF,TGTGCCAGCAGCGTGGACAGGGCTGAAGCTTTCTTT
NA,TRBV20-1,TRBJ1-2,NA,CSAPKGREGYTF,TGCAGTGCCCCCAAAGGGAGGGAAGGCTACACCTTC
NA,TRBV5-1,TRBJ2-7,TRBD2,CASTPSTSGRFEQYF,TGCGCCAGCACACCCTCGACTAGCGGGAGATTCGAGCAGTACTTC
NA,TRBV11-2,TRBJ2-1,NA,CASSTRASYNEQFF,TGTGCCAGCAGCACGCGGGCCAGTTACAATGAGCAGTTCTTC
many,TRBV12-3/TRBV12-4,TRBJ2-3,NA,CASSLQLSTDTQYF,TGTGCCAGCAGTTTACAGCTTAGCACAGATACGCAGTATTTT
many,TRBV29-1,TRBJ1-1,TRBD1,CSVVGTGPGLEAFF,TGCAGCGTTGTGGGGACAGGGCCTGGGTTGGAAGCTTTCTTT
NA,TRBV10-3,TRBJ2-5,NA,CATSDATEGETQYF,TGTGCCACCAGTGATGCGACAGAGGGGGAGACCCAGTACTTC
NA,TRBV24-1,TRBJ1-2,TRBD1,CATSDFGQGGGYGYTF,TGTGCCACCAGTGATTTCGGACAGGGCGGTGGTTATGGCTACACCTTC
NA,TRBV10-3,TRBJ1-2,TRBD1,CAIRGQVESDYGYTF,TGTGCCATCAGGGGACAGGTTGAATCGGACTATGGCTACACCTTC
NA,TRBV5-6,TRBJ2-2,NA,CASSVVPRQTGELFF,TGTGCCAGCAGCGTTGTCCCTCGGCAGACCGGGGAGCTGTTTTTT
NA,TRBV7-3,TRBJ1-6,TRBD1,CASSRDRARNSPLHF,TGTGCCAGCAGCCGAGACAGGGCGAGGAATTCACCCCTCCACTTT
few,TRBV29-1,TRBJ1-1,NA,CSVVKGQGIKF,TGCAGCGTTGTGAAGGGGCAGGGTATTAAGTTT
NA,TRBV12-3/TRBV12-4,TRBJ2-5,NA,CASSLGGWETQYF,TGTGCCAGCAGCCTCGGGGGCTGGGAGACCCAGTACTTC